A single sample gave rise to the 22 T cell receptor beta chains below, sequenced in a study of shared clonotypes between healthy human individuals. Profiling relied on immunoSEQ multiplex PCR, and the TCRdb table lists in-frame clones only, not all of them. The sample contains over a million clones, about 98.5% of which appear only once. The material sequenced was naive CD4+ T cells sorted from blood. Described subset: CD45RA+ positively selected. The receptors here all came from a man under 40 in good health.

The rearrangement joins TRBV6-6 to TRBJ1-2, with D unclear. This CDR3 comprises 10 residues. Germline V lookup: CDR1 MNHNY, CDR2 SVGAGI (reference sequence). V gave up 10 bases and J gave up 4 bases, with 7 bases separating them. The CDR3 loop is CANLRYGYTF. CDR3 coding DNA: TGTGCCAACCTCCGCTATGGCTACACCTTC.

The V and J genes are TRBV28 and TRBJ2-7; tentatively, D is TRBD1 or TRBD2 (5 bases each). This CDR3 is built from 13 residues. The germline CDR1 and CDR2 sequences are MDHEN and SYDVKM. V was pared by 3 bases and J by 5 bases, with 11 bases between. The CDR3 loop is CASSLGVGNEQYF. The CDR3 bases are TGTGCCAGCAGTTTGGGGGTCGGGAACGAGCAGTACTTC. The variable domain in full, completed from reference TRBV28 and TRBJ2-7, reads DVKVTQSSRYLVKRTGEKVFLECVQDMDHENMFWYRQDPGLGLRLIYFSYDVKMKEKGDIPEGYSVSREKKERFSLILESASTNQTSMYLCASSLGVGNEQYFGPGTRLTVT.

V is TRBV5-1 and J is TRBJ2-2; TRBD2 aligns across 7 bases. J lost 5 bases, V lost 0 bases, and 4 bases had no gene match. The germline V gene has CDR1 SGHRS and CDR2 YFSETQ. CDR3 size: 15 residues. The CDR3 sequence: CASSLAGGGTGELFF. The CDR3 nucleotides are TGCGCCAGCAGCTTGGCGGGAGGAGGGACCGGGGAGCTGTTTTTT.

As concerns this clone: This sample includes further DNA sequences coding for the same CDR3. The rearrangement joins TRBV5-1 to TRBJ2-5, with D hard to call. The CDR3 contains 13 residues. Trimming left V 0 bases short and J 1 base short, with 4 bases between. The germline CDR1 and CDR2 sequences are SGHRS and YFSETQ. CDR3 DNA sequence: TGCGCCAGCAGCTTGGCCTCCCAAGAGACCCAGTACTTC. Translation: CASSLASQETQYF.

The chain couples TRBV7-2 to TRBJ2-7; TRBD2 matches at 9 bases. The length of the CDR3 is 16 residues. The germline gives CDR1 SGHTA, CDR2 FQGNSA. With V trimmed by 4 bases and J by 2 bases, 9 bases remained unmatched. CDR3 residues: CASSSPLAGGAYEQYF. The CDR3 region has the DNA TGTGCCAGCAGCTCCCCGCTCGCGGGAGGGGCCTACGAGCAGTACTTC.

The CDR3 sequence: CASSARWGYEQYF. The CDR3 nucleotides read TGTGCCAGCAGCGCCCGGTGGGGGTACGAGCAGTACTTC. This sequence joins TRBV7-3 and TRBJ2-7, with D perhaps given as TRBD1 or TRBD2 (5 bases each). CDR3 size: 13 residues. From germline, CDR1 is SGHTA and CDR2 FQGTGA. Trimming removed 5 bases at V and 4 bases at J, with 12 bases between. Full variable domain (outside the CDR3, taken from reference TRBV7-3 and TRBJ2-7): GAGVSQTPSNKVTEKGKYVELRCDPISGHTALYWYRQSLGQGPEFLIYFQGTGAADDSGLPNDRFFAVRPEGSVSTLKIQRTERGDSAVYLCASSARWGYEQYFGPGTRLTVT.

This chain uses TRBV7-2 with TRBJ2-7; D remains unclear. Germline V lookup: CDR1 SGHTA, CDR2 FQGNSA. The CDR3 is 17 residues long. Trimming stripped 5 bases from V and 1 base from J, with 21 bases between. CDR3 coding DNA: TGTGCCAGCAGCCCCCGAGCCGCGACGGGCCCGTCCTACGAGCAGTACTTC. Translating it yields CASSPRAATGPSYEQYF.

The rearrangement links TRBV7-3 to TRBJ2-1, with 9 bases identical to TRBD2. V lost 4 bases and J lost 3; bases outside the gene matches: 4. The CDR3 covers 15 residues. The germline V gene has CDR1 SGHTA and CDR2 FQGTGA. Written as DNA, the CDR3 is TGTGCCAGCAGCTCGAGACTAGCGGACTACAATGAGCAGTTCTTC. This encodes CASSSRLADYNEQFF.

CDR3 residues: CATTLAGTDTQYF. The CDR3 nucleotides are TGTGCCACCACACTAGCGGGCACAGATACGCAGTATTTT. This chain links TRBV27 with TRBJ2-3; 8 bases are a match to TRBD2. The germline gives CDR1 MNHEY, CDR2 SMNVEV (reference sequence). Trimming removed 10 bases from V and 1 base from J; junction bases left unmatched: 4. The CDR3 is 13 amino acids.

The chain combines TRBV10-3 with TRBJ1-2; D is unresolved. The germline gives CDR1 ENHRY, CDR2 SYGVKD. This CDR3 contains 16 residues. Trimming took off 0 bases at V and 4 bases at J, with 15 bases between the two ends. CDR3 nucleotides: TGTGCCATCAGTGAGTCGATGTCTTTTTGGGGCTATGGCTACACCTTC. This translates into CAISESMSFWGYGYTF.

CDR3 residues: CASSFLTSGPLHEQYF. Here the CDR3 DNA reads TGTGCCAGCAGTTTCCTAACTAGCGGTCCTCTCCACGAGCAGTACTTC. This chain connects TRBV27 to TRBJ2-7, with 8 bases matching TRBD2. This CDR3 has 16 amino acids. Germline trimming cut 3 bases from V and 5 bases from J; bases unmatched to any gene: 12. Germline V gene lookup returns CDR1 MNHEY and CDR2 SMNVEV (reference sequence).

This clone was recorded once. The chain employs TRBV28 and TRBJ1-5; D gene ambiguous. Germline CDR1 and CDR2: MDHEN and SYDVKM. This CDR3 contains 13 residues. Trimming took 4 bases from V and 4 from J, leaving 8 bases between them. The DNA of the CDR3 is TGTGCCAGCAGTTATACAGTGAATCAGCCCCAGCATTTT. Its translation is CASSYTVNQPQHF.

This chain uses TRBV6-4 with TRBJ2-1; the D is unclear. The CDR3 consists of 14 residues. The V gene lost 5 bases and the J gene lost 1 base, with 9 bases spanning the gap. Germline CDR1 MRHNA, CDR2 SNTAGT. CDR3 residues: CASSPLGSYNEQFF. DNA of the CDR3: TGTGCCAGCAGTCCCTTAGGATCCTACAATGAGCAGTTCTTC.

The rearrangement links TRBV4-2 to TRBJ1-1; D uncertain. This CDR3 has 11 residues. Germline loops: CDR1 LGHNA, CDR2 YNFKEQ. Trimming took off 7 bases at V and 12 bases at J, with 15 bases between the two ends. CDR3 nucleotide sequence: TGTGCCAGCACTAGTTCAACGGAAACTTTCTTT. It yields the protein CASTSSTETFF.

This chain uses TRBV30 with TRBJ2-3; D is unclear. Germline V gives CDR1 GTSNPN, CDR2 SVGIG (reference sequence). CDR3 size: 15 residues. Trimming stripped 1 base from V and 6 bases from J, with 17 bases between. The CDR3 is CAWSGVASSGDTQYF. For the CDR3, the DNA is TGTGCCTGGAGTGGAGTGGCTTCCAGTGGGGATACGCAGTATTTT.

Here the CDR3 DNA reads TGTGCCTGGAGCCGGGGGCAGGTTCATGAAAAACTGTTTTTT. It specifies CAWSRGQVHEKLFF. This sequence joins TRBV30 and TRBJ1-4; D might be TRBD1 (6 bases). The V end lost 3 bases, the J end lost 6 bases, and 14 bases lay between the germline ends. This CDR3 comprises 14 residues. CDR1 GTSNPN and CDR2 SVGIG come from the germline V gene (reference sequence).

The genes are TRBV5-4 and TRBJ1-2; possibly TRBD1 for D (6 bases). The CDR3 runs 14 residues. V was clipped by 4 bases and J by 3 bases, with 13 bases between them. Germline assignment: CDR1 SGHNT and CDR2 YYREEE (reference sequence). The DNA for the CDR3 is TGTGCCAGCAGCCAGGGGAAGGGGTACTATGGCTACACCTTC. It specifies CASSQGKGYYGYTF.

The V call is TRBV5-1, the J call TRBJ2-1; TRBD2 matches 7 bases. The V and J ends lost 0 bases and 7 bases, in that order; junction bases with no gene match: 16. CDR1 is SGHRS and CDR2 is YFSETQ in the germline V gene. The CDR3 is 18 residues long. CDR3 DNA: TGCGCCAGCAGCTTGGGAACTAGCGCGGGCCGACTGGGGAATGAGCAGTTCTTC. Its protein product is CASSLGTSAGRLGNEQFF.

The V call is TRBV10-3, the J call TRBJ1-2; the D gene is possibly TRBD1 (6 bases). The CDR3 runs 16 residues. Germline V CDR1 and CDR2: ENHRY, SYGVKD. V lost 6 bases and J 4 bases, leaving 21 bases between the germline ends. The CDR3 nucleotides read TGTGCCATCAGATCAACTGCAGGGACACACACCTATGGCTACACCTTC. This gives the protein CAIRSTAGTHTYGYTF.

The gene calls are TRBV7-9 and TRBJ2-7; no firm D call. V dropped 4 bases and J dropped 0 bases, with 16 bases sitting between them. The CDR3 loop spans 16 amino acids. Germline assignment: CDR1 SEHNR and CDR2 FQNEAQ (reference sequence). The CDR3 nucleotides are TGTGCCAGCAGCTCGACCCCCGCCAGGAGCTCCTACGAGCAGTACTTC. Protein: CASSSTPARSSYEQYF.

In this sample, this clone turned up once. The J gene is TRBJ1-2, the V gene TRBV5-4; D is undetermined. Trimming cost V 1 base and J 3 bases, with 7 bases left between them. CDR1 is SGHNT, CDR2 YYREEE, per germline (reference sequence). The CDR3 has 13 amino acids. CDR3 in DNA: TGTGCCAGCAGCTTGATTACGGACTATGGCTACACCTTC. Translation gives CASSLITDYGYTF.

The V gene is TRBV2, the J gene TRBJ2-2, with D maybe TRBD2 (5 bases). From germline, CDR1 is SNHLY and CDR2 FYNNEI. The CDR3 consists of 16 residues. V was pared by 4 bases and J by 5 bases, with 17 bases between. The CDR3 DNA is TGTGCCAGCAGTGCCAAGCGACCGGGATCTACCGGGGAGCTGTTTTTT. Translating gives CASSAKRPGSTGELFF.